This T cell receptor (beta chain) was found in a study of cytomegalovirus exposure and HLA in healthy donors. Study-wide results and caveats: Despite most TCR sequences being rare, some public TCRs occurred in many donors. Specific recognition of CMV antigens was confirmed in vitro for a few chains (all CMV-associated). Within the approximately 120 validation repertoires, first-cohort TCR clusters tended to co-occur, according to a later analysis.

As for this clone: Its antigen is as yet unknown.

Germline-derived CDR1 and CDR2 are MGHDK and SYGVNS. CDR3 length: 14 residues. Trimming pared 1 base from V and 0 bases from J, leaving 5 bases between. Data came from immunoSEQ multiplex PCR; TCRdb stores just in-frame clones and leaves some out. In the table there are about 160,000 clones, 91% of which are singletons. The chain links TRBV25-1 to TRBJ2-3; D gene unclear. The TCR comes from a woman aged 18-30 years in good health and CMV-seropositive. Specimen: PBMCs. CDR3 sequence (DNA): TGTGCCAGCAGTGAATCGGTCAGCACAGATACGCAGTATTTT. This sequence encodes CASSESVSTDTQYF.